The clone carrying this T cell receptor beta chain came up many times. The antigen is not known. This specimen belongs to a study of T cell repertoires in cytomegalovirus infection. As for the study in general: Shared public TCR beta signatures pointed to both CMV infection and a matching HLA type. Study-wide results and caveats: Pooled public TCR beta family frequency picked out CMV carriers with the relevant HLA.

V lost 4 bases, J lost 2 bases, and 3 bases stayed unmatched. CDR1 and CDR2 (germline): LNHDA, SQIVND (reference sequence). The CDR3 has 15 residues. TCRdb passed the reads through MiXCR, listing each CDR3 protein once. Of 310,000 or so distinct CDR3 sequences listed, around 25% are singletons. Sequenced here: cultured PBMCs, sampled from culture after CMV antigen stimulation. This clonotype was sampled from a human donor in good health (CMV status not recorded). Some clones in this sample may be carry-over from other donors' samples. The V gene is TRBV19, the J gene TRBJ2-1, with 9 bases matching TRBD1. DNA of the CDR3: TGTGCCAGTAGTAGGACAGGGGTGACCTACAATGAGCAGTTCTTC. It codes for CASSRTGVTYNEQFF.